This TCR beta chain is drawn from a study of T cells in Graves' hyperthyroidism and ophthalmopathy. The TCR beta CDR3 regions underwent amplification using RNA transcripts as the source. The primer set for the first-round RT-PCR of the TCR CDR3 was HTBI. TCRdb processed the multiplex PCR reads anew with MiXCR; each CDR3 protein has one entry. The sample lists about 290,000 distinct CDR3 sequences; 15% to 20% were seen once. V gave up 7 bases and J gave up 4 bases, with 17 bases separating them. CDR1 and CDR2 from the germline V gene are MNHGY and SAAAGT. The CDR3 is 15 amino acids. Study observations and caveats: Model-based prediction identified ophthalmopathy a median around 6.5 months prior to its onset. Expanded thyroid clonotypes (above 0.001) were mostly also found in blood.

The sample holds a few counts of this clonotype. The antigen is not known. This chain uses TRBV6-8 with TRBJ1-5; D unresolved. The sequenced material came from blood. The sequence was collected from a woman between 55 and 75 years old with Graves' ophthalmopathy. CDR3 DNA sequence: TGTGCCAGCACTAAGAGCGGCAGATTGAATCAGCCCCAGCATTTT. Protein: CASTKSGRLNQPQHF.